This TCR beta chain was identified in a study of T cell responses to AZD1222 COVID-19 vaccine. Notes on the study in general: Clonal diversity was possibly underestimated; the donors were predominantly white British and more often female. Scientists sampled the repertoires only once the peak T cell response had passed.

The protocol was immunoSEQ multiplex PCR, while the TCRdb copy is restricted to in-frame clones and leaves out a portion. The table lists around 96,000 clones, over 75% of them singletons. Germline V gene sequence: CDR1 SGDLS, CDR2 YYNGEE. The CDR3 is 14 residues long. Trimming pared 0 bases from V and 6 bases from J, leaving 10 bases between. Comment on this clone: Its specificity is not known.

This receptor was obtained from an adult in good health. The sample here was peripheral blood, taken on day 0 of AZD1222 vaccination. V gene TRBV9 combines with J gene TRBJ2-1; D is unresolved. Here the CDR3 reads CASSVGAVPNEQFF. DNA for the CDR3: TGTGCCAGCAGCGTAGGGGCCGTCCCCAATGAGCAGTTCTTC.